This TCR beta chain was sequenced for a study of T cell changes during pregnancy in multiple sclerosis. TCRdb's table, derived via immunoSEQ multiplex PCR, lists solely in-frame clones and lacks some. The table records tens of thousands of clones, 85% to 95% of them present only once. Germline lookup yields CDR1 SNHLY and CDR2 FYNNEI. V was cut by 8 bases and J by 5 bases, with 15 bases left in between. The CDR3 contains 13 residues. This chain joins TRBV2 and TRBJ1-2; D perhaps matches TRBD1 (5 bases). This receptor was identified in a female donor with multiple sclerosis, enrolled in a pregnancy study. The material sequenced was CD4+ T cells from peripheral blood mononuclear cells, taken in the second trimester of pregnancy. CDR3 sequence reads: CASGGTVIYGYTF. The CDR3 nucleotides are TGTGCCAGCGGCGGGACGGTCATTTATGGCTACACCTTC.